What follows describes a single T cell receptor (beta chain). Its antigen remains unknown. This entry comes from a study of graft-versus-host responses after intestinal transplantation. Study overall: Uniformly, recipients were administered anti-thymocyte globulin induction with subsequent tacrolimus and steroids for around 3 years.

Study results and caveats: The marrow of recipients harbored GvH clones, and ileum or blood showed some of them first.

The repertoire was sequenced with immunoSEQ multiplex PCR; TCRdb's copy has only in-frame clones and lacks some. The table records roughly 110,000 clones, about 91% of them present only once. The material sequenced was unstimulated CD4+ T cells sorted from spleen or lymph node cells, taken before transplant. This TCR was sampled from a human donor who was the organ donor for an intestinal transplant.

CDR3: CASSLAGNTEAFF. CDR3 bases: TGTGCCAGCAGCTTAGCAGGGAACACTGAAGCTTTCTTT. V usage is TRBV11-3 and J usage is TRBJ1-1; no definite D call. This CDR3 region has 13 residues. CDR1 and CDR2 (germline): SGHNT, YENEEA. Trimming removed 1 base from V and 1 base from J, with 4 bases in between. Full variable domain (outside the CDR3, taken from reference TRBV11-3 and TRBJ1-1): EAGVVQSPRYKIIEKKQPVAFWCNPISGHNTLYWYLQNLGQGPELLIRYENEEAVDDSQLPKDRFSAERLKGVDSTLKIQPAELGDSAVYLCASSLAGNTEAFFGQGTRLTVV.